This entry lists 8 T cell receptor beta chains sequenced from one sample in a study of OX40 agonist ivuxolimab in advanced cancers. TCRdb's table, derived via immunoSEQ multiplex PCR, lists solely in-frame clones and lacks some. The repertoire holds some 80,000 clones, with roughly 86% as singletons. Sequencing was performed on CD4+ or CD8+ T cells sorted from blood, taken in a trial of the OX40 agonist ivuxolimab. The receptors stem from an adult with an advanced solid tumor such as melanoma, head and neck, liver or kidney cancer.

The chain employs TRBV9 and TRBJ2-7; D is possibly TRBD2 (6 bases). Per germline, CDR1 SGDLS and CDR2 YYNGEE. The CDR3 is made up of 14 amino acids. Trimming took off 2 bases at V and 2 bases at J, with 11 bases between the two ends. DNA of the CDR3: TGTGCCAGCAGCGTCAGCGGGCAGACCTACGAGCAGTACTTC. This gives the protein CASSVSGQTYEQYF.

This clone turned up a few times. The V call is TRBV2, the J call TRBJ2-3, with 7 bases identical to TRBD2. Trimming took 7 bases from V and 3 from J; bases not matched to a gene: 19. CDR3 length: 18 amino acids. Looked up from germline, CDR1 is SNHLY and CDR2 is FYNNEI. The chain's CDR3 is CASTPVGGTSHATDTQYF. CDR3 coding DNA: TGTGCCAGCACTCCGGTCGGGGGGACTTCTCACGCGACAGATACGCAGTATTTT.

This chain uses TRBV9 with TRBJ2-4; no clear D gene. The CDR3 is made up of 16 amino acids. V shed 4 bases and J shed 0 bases, with 14 bases lying between them. The germline V gene has CDR1 SGDLS and CDR2 YYNGEE. The CDR3 sequence is CASSPARTLAKNIQYF. CDR3 coding DNA: TGTGCCAGCAGCCCTGCTAGGACGCTAGCCAAAAACATTCAGTACTTC.

J is TRBJ2-7 and V is TRBV6-5; 8 nucleotides line up with TRBD2. Losses at the gene ends were 0 bases for V and 4 bases for J; bases not matched to a gene: 5. The CDR3 is 15 amino acids. Germline CDR1 MNHEY, CDR2 SVGAGI. CDR3 protein: CASSYSRTSRYEQYF. The CDR3, as DNA: TGTGCCAGCAGTTACTCCAGGACTAGCAGATACGAGCAGTACTTC.

V and J are TRBV18 and TRBJ1-3; D unresolved. Germline V gives CDR1 KGHSH, CDR2 LQKENI. The CDR3 is 16 residues long. Trimming removed 0 bases from V and 0 bases from J, with 9 bases in between. CDR3 amino acids: CASSPPGSNSGNTIYF. CDR3 bases: TGTGCCAGCTCACCACCCGGCAGTAACTCTGGAAACACCATATATTTT. The whole variable domain, filled in from reference TRBV18 and TRBJ1-3, reads NAGVMQNPRHLVRRRGQEARLRCSPMKGHSHVYWYRQLPEEGLKFMVYLQKENIIDESGMPKERFSAEFPKEGPSILRIQQVVRGDSAAYFCASSPPGSNSGNTIYFGEGSWLTVV.

The V call is TRBV7-8, the J call TRBJ1-5; D unresolved. The V gene lost 2 bases and the J gene lost 3 bases, with 2 bases spanning the gap. The CDR3 spans 12 residues. Germline assignment: CDR1 SGHVS and CDR2 FQNEAQ. CDR3 sequence: CASSLYNQPQHF. The CDR3 nucleotides read TGTGCCAGCAGCTTATACAATCAGCCCCAGCATTTT.

This rearrangement joins TRBV6-4 to TRBJ1-2; 8 bases agree with TRBD1. Looked up from germline, CDR1 is MRHNA and CDR2 is SNTAGT. Germline trimming cut 4 bases from V and 5 bases from J; bases unmatched to any gene: 9. The CDR3 is 15 residues long. The CDR3 region is CASSASGGELYGYTF. The CDR3 DNA is TGTGCCAGCAGTGCCTCAGGGGGCGAGCTATATGGCTACACCTTC.

The chain combines TRBV11-2 with TRBJ2-5; TRBD2 is a possible D gene (9 bases). Germline values: CDR1 SGHAT, CDR2 FQNNGV. This CDR3 is built from 17 residues. Between the trimmed V and J ends, which lost 5 bases and 5 bases, there was a span of 24 bases. The CDR3, as DNA: TGTGCCAGCAGCACAGGGGGGGTAGCGGGAGCGGGGGAGACCCAGTACTTC. This gives the protein CASSTGGVAGAGETQYF.